What follows are 20 T cell receptor beta chains derived from one specimen sequenced in a study of response to subunit inactivated influenza vaccine. One entry per CDR3 protein, called by TCRdb with MiXCR from the RT-PCR reads. This sample yields hundreds of thousands of distinct CDR3 sequences, of which 12% to 15% are seen a single time; 7.5% to 9% belongs to the top ten. Sequenced material: PBMCs from blood, taken 14 to 15 days before vaccination. Every receptor here comes from a man aged 50 to 59 who received an inactivated influenza vaccine.

This chain links TRBV6-5 with TRBJ2-7, with TRBD1 as a possible D gene (5 bases). Looked up from germline, CDR1 is MNHEY and CDR2 is SVGAGI. The V end was cut by 0 bases, the J end by 0 bases, with 15 bases between. The CDR3 runs to 17 residues. For the CDR3, the DNA is TGTGCCAGCAGTTACTCGATGGCAGGGCCGTTCTCCTACGAGCAGTACTTC. Translated: CASSYSMAGPFSYEQYF.

In DNA, the CDR3 is TGTGCCAGCAGCTTATGGTCTAGCGGGTTTAACACAGATACGCAGTATTTT. It is translated as CASSLWSSGFNTDTQYF. The chain is built from TRBV7-2 and TRBJ2-3; 8 bases line up with TRBD2. CDR3 length equals 17 residues. Germline lookup yields CDR1 SGHTA and CDR2 FQGNSA. V gave up 2 bases and J gave up 2 bases; unmatched junction bases: 9.

The table lists this clonotype with many counts. The chain is built from TRBV12-3 or TRBV12-4 and TRBJ2-5; 8 nucleotides align to TRBD2. The junction had 4 bases not matched to a gene; V was cut back by 2 bases and J by 5 bases. This CDR3 is 14 amino acids long. CDR3: CASSLSGGLETQYF. The CDR3 DNA reads TGTGCCAGCAGTTTATCGGGGGGGTTGGAGACCCAGTACTTC.

This clonotype was detected a few times. The CDR3 spells CASSHPDSTDTQYF. DNA of the CDR3: TGTGCCAGCAGCCACCCCGACAGCACAGATACGCAGTATTTT. The V call is TRBV2, the J call TRBJ2-3; D is unclear. Germline-derived CDR1 and CDR2 are SNHLY and FYNNEI. V was pared by 6 bases and J by 0 bases, with 10 bases between. The CDR3 extends over 14 amino acids.

Many counts were recorded for this clonotype. The DNA of the CDR3 is TGTGCCAGCAGTTCCTCACTAGCGGGGGTCTCCAATGAGGGTACGCAGTATTTT. Protein sequence: CASSSSLAGVSNEGTQYF. The chain uses TRBV6-2 or TRBV6-3 and TRBJ2-3; 11 positions agree with TRBD2. V was clipped by 4 bases and J by 8 bases; unmatched bases: 17. This CDR3 comprises 18 residues. CDR1 is MNHEY, CDR2 SVGEGT, per germline.

Turning to this clonotype: Since a much larger clone is just one base distant, this may be a read error. J is TRBJ2-1 and V is TRBV7-2, with D hard to call. With 5 bases removed from V and 6 bases from J, the gap between germline ends came to 5 bases. The CDR3 totals 11 residues. Germline V gene sequence: CDR1 SGHTA, CDR2 FQGNSA. For the CDR3, the DNA is TGTGCCAGCAGCCCCGTCAATGAGCAGTTCTTC. This sequence encodes CASSPVNEQFF.

The sample holds a few counts of this clonotype. The CDR3 region is CASSSVFVHYGYTF. As DNA, the CDR3 is TGTGCCAGCAGCTCAGTCTTCGTGCACTATGGCTACACCTTC. This chain links TRBV11-2 with TRBJ1-2, with unresolved D. Germline V lookup: CDR1 SGHAT, CDR2 FQNNGV. Between the trimmed V and J ends, which lost 4 bases and 3 bases, there was a span of 12 bases. CDR3 length: 14 residues.

The chain couples TRBV25-1 to TRBJ2-7; weak D call: TRBD1 (6 bases). CDR1 and CDR2 from the germline V gene are MGHDK and SYGVNS. The CDR3 runs 13 residues. Trimming took 4 bases from V and 3 from J, leaving 10 bases between them. CDR3 residues: CASSVQGFYEQYF. The DNA of the CDR3 is TGTGCCAGCAGTGTCCAGGGGTTCTACGAGCAGTACTTC.

The rearrangement joins TRBV4-1 to TRBJ2-5; 10 bases are a match to TRBD2. From germline, CDR1 is MGHRA and CDR2 YSYEKL. The CDR3 is 16 residues long. V was clipped by 5 bases and J by 0 bases; unmatched bases: 6. The CDR3 DNA reads TGCGCCAGCAGCAGACCTAGCGGGGGAAACCAAGAGACCCAGTACTTC. It yields the protein CASSRPSGGNQETQYF.

The V call is TRBV6-2 or TRBV6-3, the J call TRBJ2-1, with 10 bases matching TRBD2. Germline-derived CDR1 and CDR2 are MNHEY and SVGEGT. The CDR3 contains 15 residues. Trimming at V came to 4 bases and at J to 9 bases, leaving 9 bases not matched to a gene. CDR3 sequence: CASSFLAGVVGEQFF. CDR3 coding DNA: TGTGCCAGCAGTTTTCTAGCGGGAGTAGTAGGTGAGCAGTTCTTC.

This chain uses TRBV19 with TRBJ1-5; no reliable D call. The V and J ends lost 5 bases and 0 bases respectively, with 8 bases between them. CDR1 and CDR2 from the germline V gene are LNHDA and SQIVND (reference sequence). This CDR3 spans 14 amino acids. The CDR3 reads CASSPATSNQPQHF. CDR3 in DNA: TGTGCCAGTAGTCCGGCAACTAGCAATCAGCCCCAGCATTTT. The full variable domain, rest sourced from reference TRBV19 and TRBJ1-5, is DGGITQSPKYLFRKEGQNVTLSCEQNLNHDAMYWYRQDPGQGLRLIYYSQIVNDFQKGDIAEGYSVSREKKESFPLTVTSAQKNPTAFYLCASSPATSNQPQHFGDGTRLSIL.

This clonotype was found a few times. J is TRBJ1-1 and V is TRBV12-3 or TRBV12-4; tentative D call: TRBD1 (5 bases). There are 13 residues in the CDR3. V lost 9 bases and J 6 bases, leaving 17 bases between the germline ends. In DNA form, the CDR3 reads TGTGCCAGTCGTCAAGGGGACTTCCCTGAAGCTTTCTTT. It specifies CASRQGDFPEAFF.

V is TRBV12-3 or TRBV12-4 and J is TRBJ1-3; a possible D gene is TRBD1 (6 bases). The CDR3 has 13 residues. The germline V and J ends were trimmed by 8 bases and 2 bases, with 10 bases remaining between them. The CDR3 region is CASGAGAGNTIYF. Written as DNA, the CDR3 is TGTGCCAGCGGGGCAGGGGCTGGAAACACCATATATTTT.

V is TRBV18 and J is TRBJ2-2, with no clear D. Germline CDR1 KGHSH, CDR2 LQKENI. This CDR3 region has 13 residues. Deletions cut 5 bases from V and 7 bases from J, with 11 bases between. The CDR3 sequence: CASSSTFGGELFF. As DNA, the CDR3 is TGTGCCAGCTCATCCACGTTTGGCGGGGAGCTGTTTTTT.

This clonotype was counted a few times. The rearrangement links TRBV6-2 or TRBV6-3 to TRBJ2-1, with 13 nucleotides matching TRBD2. CDR3 length: 16 residues. V shed 6 bases and J 9 bases; nucleotides not matched to a gene: 11. CDR1 is MNHEY and CDR2 is SVGEGT in the germline V gene. The CDR3 spells CASSPLAGGPLSEQFF. The CDR3 DNA sequence: TGTGCCAGCAGCCCACTAGCGGGAGGGCCACTAAGTGAGCAGTTCTTC.

The sample holds a few counts of this clonotype. This sequence joins TRBV7-2 and TRBJ2-5; D is uncertain. Per the germline V gene, CDR1 is SGHTA and CDR2 is FQGNSA. There are 13 residues in the CDR3. V was cut by 0 bases and J by 7 bases, with 9 bases left in between. DNA for the CDR3: TGTGCCAGCAGCTTAGCGACCAAGGGGACCCAGTACTTC. Residues: CASSLATKGTQYF.

The J gene is TRBJ1-5, the V gene TRBV4-3, with TRBD1 matching 7 bases. This CDR3 is built from 15 residues. Germline CDR1 LGHNA, CDR2 YSLEER. The V segment lost 2 bases and the J segment 6 bases; nucleotides outside the gene matches: 7. The CDR3 region is CASSQKYRGGQPQHF. The CDR3 DNA follows: TGCGCCAGCAGCCAAAAATACAGGGGCGGTCAGCCCCAGCATTTT.

This clonotype was counted a few times. The gene calls are TRBV5-1 and TRBJ1-1; perhaps TRBD1 as D (5 bases). CDR1 is SGHRS, CDR2 YFSETQ, per germline. Trimming left V 5 bases short and J 7 bases short, with 9 bases between. The length of the CDR3 is 11 residues. CDR3 nucleotides: TGCGCCAGCAGGAGGGGTGATGAAGCTTTCTTT. It yields the protein CASRRGDEAFF.

This clonotype has just a few counts. The chain has TRBV3-1 and TRBJ2-3; D unresolved. This CDR3 spans 16 amino acids. Germline CDR1 LGHDT, CDR2 YNNKEL (reference sequence). Between the trimmed V and J ends, which lost 0 bases and 2 bases, there was a span of 12 bases. The CDR3 region has the DNA TGTGCCAGCAGCCAAGACAGTCGCCGTTCCACAGATACGCAGTATTTT. It specifies CASSQDSRRSTDTQYF.

This clonotype has only a few counts. The chain couples TRBV6-1 to TRBJ1-6, with a tentative D call TRBD1 (6 bases). The CDR3 is 14 residues long. Germline assignment: CDR1 MNHNS and CDR2 SASEGT. V was pared by 5 bases and J by 3 bases, with 8 bases between. CDR3 sequence (DNA): TGTGCCAGCAGTCGGACAGTCTATAATTCACCCCTCCACTTT. Protein: CASSRTVYNSPLHF.